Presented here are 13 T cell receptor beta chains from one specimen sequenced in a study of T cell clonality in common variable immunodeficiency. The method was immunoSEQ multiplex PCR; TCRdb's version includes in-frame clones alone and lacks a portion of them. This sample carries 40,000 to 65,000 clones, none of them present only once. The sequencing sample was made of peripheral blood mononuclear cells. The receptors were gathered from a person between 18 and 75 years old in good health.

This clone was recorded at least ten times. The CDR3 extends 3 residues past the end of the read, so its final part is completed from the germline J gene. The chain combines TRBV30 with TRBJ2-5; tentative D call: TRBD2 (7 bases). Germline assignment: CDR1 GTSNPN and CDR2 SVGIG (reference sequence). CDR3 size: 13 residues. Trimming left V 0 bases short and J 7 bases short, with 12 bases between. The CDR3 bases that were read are TGTGCCTGGAGTGTCGGGGGGCTCACGACC. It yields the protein CAWSVGGLTT. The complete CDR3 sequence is CAWSVGGLTTQYF.

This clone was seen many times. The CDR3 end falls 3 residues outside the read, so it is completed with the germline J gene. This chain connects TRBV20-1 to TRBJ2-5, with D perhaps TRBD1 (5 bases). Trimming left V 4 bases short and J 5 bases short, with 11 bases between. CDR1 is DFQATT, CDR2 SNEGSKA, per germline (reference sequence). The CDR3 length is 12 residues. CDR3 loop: CSAKQQAETQYF. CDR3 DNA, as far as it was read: TGCAGTGCTAAGCAACAGGCGGAGACC.

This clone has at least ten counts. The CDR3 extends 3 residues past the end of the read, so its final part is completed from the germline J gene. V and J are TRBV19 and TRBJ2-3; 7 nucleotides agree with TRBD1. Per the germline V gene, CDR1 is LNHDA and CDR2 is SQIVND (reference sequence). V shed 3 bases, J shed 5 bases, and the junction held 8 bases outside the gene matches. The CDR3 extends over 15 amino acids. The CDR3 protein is CASSIGQGVGDTQYF. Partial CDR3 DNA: TGTGCCAGTAGTATCGGGCAGGGGGTAGGAGATACG.

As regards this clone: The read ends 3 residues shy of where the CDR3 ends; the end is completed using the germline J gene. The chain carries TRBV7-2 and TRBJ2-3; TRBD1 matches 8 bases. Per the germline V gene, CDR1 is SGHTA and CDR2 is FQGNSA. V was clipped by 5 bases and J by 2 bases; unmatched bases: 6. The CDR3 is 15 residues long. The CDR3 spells CASSLVGQATDTQYF. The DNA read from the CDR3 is TGTGCCAGCAGCCTCGTGGGACAGGCCACAGATACG. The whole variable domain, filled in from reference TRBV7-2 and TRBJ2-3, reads GAGVSQSPSNKVTEKGKDVELRCDPISGHTALYWYRQSLGQGLEFLIYFQGNSAPDKSGLPSDRFSAERTGGSVSTLTIQRTQQEDSAVYLCASSLVGQATDTQYFGPGTRLTVL.

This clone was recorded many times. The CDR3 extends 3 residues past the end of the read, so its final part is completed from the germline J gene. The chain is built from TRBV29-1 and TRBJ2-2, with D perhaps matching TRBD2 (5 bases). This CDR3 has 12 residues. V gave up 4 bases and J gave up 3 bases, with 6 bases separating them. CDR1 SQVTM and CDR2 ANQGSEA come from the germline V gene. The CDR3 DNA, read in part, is TGCAGCGTTGGTAGCGACACCGGGGAG. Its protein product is CSVGSDTGE. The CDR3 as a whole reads CSVGSDTGELFF.

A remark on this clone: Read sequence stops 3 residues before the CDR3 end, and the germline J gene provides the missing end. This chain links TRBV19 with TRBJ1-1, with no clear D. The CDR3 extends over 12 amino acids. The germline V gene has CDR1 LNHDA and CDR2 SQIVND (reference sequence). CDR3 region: CASSVSYNEAFF. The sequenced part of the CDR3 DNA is TGTGCCAGTAGTGTTTCGTACAATGAG.

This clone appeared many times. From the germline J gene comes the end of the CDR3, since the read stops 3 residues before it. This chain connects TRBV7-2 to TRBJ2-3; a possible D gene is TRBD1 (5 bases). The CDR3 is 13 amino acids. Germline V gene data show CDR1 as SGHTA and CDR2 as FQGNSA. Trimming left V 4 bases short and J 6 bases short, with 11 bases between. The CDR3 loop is CASSSTVRDTQYF. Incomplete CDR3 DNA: TGTGCCAGCAGCTCGACAGTAAGGGATACG.

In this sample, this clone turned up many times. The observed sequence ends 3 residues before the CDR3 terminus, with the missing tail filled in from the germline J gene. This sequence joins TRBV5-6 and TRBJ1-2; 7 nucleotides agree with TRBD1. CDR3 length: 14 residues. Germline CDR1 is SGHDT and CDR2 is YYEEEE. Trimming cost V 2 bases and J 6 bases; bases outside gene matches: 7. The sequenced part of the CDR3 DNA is TGTGCCAGCAGCTTCCCACAGGGGCCGAATGGC. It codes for CASSFPQGPNG. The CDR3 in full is CASSFPQGPNGYTF.

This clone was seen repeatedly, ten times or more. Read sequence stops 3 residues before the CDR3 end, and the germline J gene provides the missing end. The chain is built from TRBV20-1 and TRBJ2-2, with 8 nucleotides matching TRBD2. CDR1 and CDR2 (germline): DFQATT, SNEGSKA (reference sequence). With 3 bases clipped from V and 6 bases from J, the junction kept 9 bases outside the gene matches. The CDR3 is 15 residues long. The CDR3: CSASLWAGGAGELFF. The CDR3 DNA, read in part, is TGCAGTGCTAGTCTTTGGGCGGGAGGCGCCGGGGAG.

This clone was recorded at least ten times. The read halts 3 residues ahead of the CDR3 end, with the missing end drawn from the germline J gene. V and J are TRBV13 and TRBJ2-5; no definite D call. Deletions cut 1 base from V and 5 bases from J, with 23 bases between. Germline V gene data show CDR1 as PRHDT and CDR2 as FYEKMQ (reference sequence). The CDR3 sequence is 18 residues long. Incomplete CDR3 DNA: TGTGCCAGCAGCTTAGAGTCTGCGGAAGTCGAGTGGCGGGAGACC. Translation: CASSLESAEVEWRET. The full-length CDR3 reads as CASSLESAEVEWRETQYF.

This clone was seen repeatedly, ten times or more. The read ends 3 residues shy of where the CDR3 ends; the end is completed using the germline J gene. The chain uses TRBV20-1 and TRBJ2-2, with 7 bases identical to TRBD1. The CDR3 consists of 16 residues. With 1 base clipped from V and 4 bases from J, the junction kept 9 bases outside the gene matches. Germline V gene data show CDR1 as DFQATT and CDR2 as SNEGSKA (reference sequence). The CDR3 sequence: CSARALGDSGTGELFF. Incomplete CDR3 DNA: TGCAGTGCTAGAGCCCTGGGGGACAGCGGCACCGGGGAG.

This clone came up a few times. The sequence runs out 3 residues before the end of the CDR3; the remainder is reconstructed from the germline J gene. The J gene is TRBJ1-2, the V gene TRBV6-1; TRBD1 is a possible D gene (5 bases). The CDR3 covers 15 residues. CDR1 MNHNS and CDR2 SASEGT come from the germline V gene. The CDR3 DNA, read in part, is TGTGCCAGCAGTGAAATAGCGGGAGGGCAGGGTACC. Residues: CASSEIAGGQGT. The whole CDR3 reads CASSEIAGGQGTYTF.

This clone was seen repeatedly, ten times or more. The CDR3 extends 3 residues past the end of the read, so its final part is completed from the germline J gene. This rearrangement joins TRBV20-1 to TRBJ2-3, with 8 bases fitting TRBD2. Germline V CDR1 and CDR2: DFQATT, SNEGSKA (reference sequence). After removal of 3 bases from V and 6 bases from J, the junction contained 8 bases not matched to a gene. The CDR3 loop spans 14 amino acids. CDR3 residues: CSARPGLVGDTQYF. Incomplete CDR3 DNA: TGCAGTGCTAGGCCGGGACTAGTTGGGGATACG.